This T cell receptor beta chain originates from a study of CD8 T cells in ankylosing spondylitis. Points from the study as a whole: Disease-associated clones were CD8+ and fairly uncommon in peripheral blood. Disease-associated clones were reportedly significantly overrepresented in matched ankylosing spondylitis synovial fluid. Seemingly characteristic of ankylosing spondylitis blood was a TCR beta motif consisting of eight highly homologous variants.

This CDR3 region has 13 residues. From germline, CDR1 is SGHRS and CDR2 YFSETQ. This clonotype was recorded once. The target antigen is unknown. An end of the junction does not agree with germline; a read error may underlie this. The TCR beta libraries were generated through quantitative 5'-RACE incorporating molecular barcodes. TCRdb ran MiXCR on the 5' RACE reads and lists one entry per CDR3 protein. The repertoire holds 200,000 to 300,000 distinct CDR3 sequences, with 10% as singletons. Sequenced input: blood, either unsorted or a sorted T cell fraction (not recorded which). The receptor's source is a male donor with ankylosing spondylitis or in good health (not recorded which). The rearrangement joins TRBV5-1 to TRBJ2-5; possible D gene TRBD1, 6 bases. CDR3 nucleotide sequence: TGCACCAGCAGTGGACAGTCGCAAGAGACCCAGTACTTC. Translating it yields CTSSGQSQETQYF. Supplemented by reference TRBV5-1 and TRBJ2-5, the full variable domain reads KAGVTQTPRYLIKTRGQQVTLSCSPISGHRSVSWYQQTPGQGLQFLFEYFSETQRNKGNFPGRFSGRQFSNSRSEMNVSTLELGDSALYLCTSSGQSQETQYFGPGTRLLVL.